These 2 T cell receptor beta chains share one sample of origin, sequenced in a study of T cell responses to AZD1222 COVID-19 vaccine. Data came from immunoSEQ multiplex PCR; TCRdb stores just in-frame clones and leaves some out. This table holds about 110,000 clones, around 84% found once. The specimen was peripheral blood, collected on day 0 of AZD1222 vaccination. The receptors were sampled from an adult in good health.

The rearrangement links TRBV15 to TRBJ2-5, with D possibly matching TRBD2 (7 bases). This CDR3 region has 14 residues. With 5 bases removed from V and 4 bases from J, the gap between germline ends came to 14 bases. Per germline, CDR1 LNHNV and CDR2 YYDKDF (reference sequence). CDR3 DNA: TGTGCCACCAGCCCCCTAGGGGGGGGAGAGACCCAGTACTTC. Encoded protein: CATSPLGGGETQYF.

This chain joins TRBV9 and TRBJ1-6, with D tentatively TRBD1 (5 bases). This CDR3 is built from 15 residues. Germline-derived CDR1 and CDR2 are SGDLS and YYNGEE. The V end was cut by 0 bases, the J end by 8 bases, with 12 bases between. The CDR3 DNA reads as TGTGCCAGCAGCGTAGGCAGGGAATCCTATTCACCCCTCCACTTT. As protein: CASSVGRESYSPLHF.